The rows below give T cell receptor beta chains drawn from one sample of a study of blood T cell repertoires in COVID-19. TCRdb keeps only in-frame clones here, not all; method: immunoSEQ multiplex PCR. Of 250,000 to 300,000 clones listed, roughly 87% are singletons. The sequenced sample consisted of peripheral blood. These receptors were obtained from a woman between 45 and 60 years old who had recovered from COVID-19. Each CDR3 is given with its conserved first and last residue. Each record gives: J gene, V gene, CDR3 protein.

j_call: TRBJ2-3; v_call: TRBV4-1; cdr3_aa: CASSRERTGGLGDTQYF
j_call: TRBJ2-7; v_call: TRBV7-8; cdr3_aa: CASSLLGQGTYEQYF
j_call: TRBJ2-7; v_call: TRBV3-1/TRBV3-2; cdr3_aa: CASSQGRGGHEQYF
j_call: TRBJ1-2; v_call: TRBV7-2; cdr3_aa: CASSFSGQGALVGYTF
j_call: TRBJ1-2; v_call: TRBV6-5; cdr3_aa: CASSSGSDANYGYTF
j_call: TRBJ2-3; v_call: TRBV4-3; cdr3_aa: CASSQDWREGGTDTQYF
j_call: TRBJ2-4; v_call: TRBV6-2/TRBV6-3; cdr3_aa: CASSYSIPQGGRGNIQYF
j_call: TRBJ1-2; v_call: TRBV18; cdr3_aa: CASSPPAQARTYGYTF
j_call: TRBJ1-5; v_call: TRBV2; cdr3_aa: CASSEVQQGNQPQHF
j_call: TRBJ2-6; v_call: TRBV12-3/TRBV12-4; cdr3_aa: CASSSAGANVLTF
j_call: TRBJ1-2; v_call: TRBV6-6; cdr3_aa: CASVEGTGSPNYGYTF
j_call: TRBJ2-3; v_call: TRBV7-2; cdr3_aa: CASSSTRTAFTDTQYF
j_call: TRBJ1-6; v_call: TRBV6-4; cdr3_aa: CASRDQGAGYSPLHF
j_call: TRBJ1-2; v_call: TRBV10-3; cdr3_aa: CAISERTGGYGYTF
j_call: TRBJ2-7; v_call: TRBV6-2/TRBV6-3; cdr3_aa: CASSLHTIMTTRQYF
j_call: TRBJ2-3; v_call: TRBV28; cdr3_aa: CASSSGTSASTDTQYF
j_call: TRBJ1-1; v_call: TRBV5-1; cdr3_aa: CASSPRGQGVGNTEAFF
j_call: TRBJ1-4; v_call: TRBV4-3; cdr3_aa: CASSDGTGLKEKLFF
j_call: TRBJ1-2; v_call: TRBV7-2; cdr3_aa: CASSLGSELRRGGYTF
j_call: TRBJ2-2; v_call: TRBV7-7; cdr3_aa: CASSLDSNTGELFF
j_call: TRBJ1-2; v_call: TRBV6-2/TRBV6-3; cdr3_aa: CASSYFGQGSYGYTF
j_call: TRBJ2-2; v_call: TRBV19; cdr3_aa: CASSIEAGWREAGELFF
j_call: TRBJ1-3; v_call: TRBV6-2/TRBV6-3; cdr3_aa: CASRPQGLGSTGNTIYF
j_call: TRBJ2-7; v_call: TRBV24-1; cdr3_aa: CATSDLGTSAYEQYF
j_call: TRBJ1-2; v_call: TRBV10-3; cdr3_aa: CAISESQDYGYTF
j_call: TRBJ1-5; v_call: TRBV10-3; cdr3_aa: CAISDHDRVSNQPQHF
j_call: TRBJ1-2; v_call: TRBV18; cdr3_aa: CASSPMRGRGSNYGYTF
j_call: TRBJ1-3; v_call: TRBV9; cdr3_aa: CASSVTGSSGNTIYF
j_call: TRBJ1-1; v_call: TRBV7-2; cdr3_aa: CASSTQIGAEAFF
j_call: TRBJ2-1; v_call: TRBV7-3; cdr3_aa: CASSLTPGSYNEQFF
j_call: TRBJ1-5; v_call: TRBV7-2; cdr3_aa: CASSPGGDSNQPQHF
j_call: TRBJ1-1; v_call: TRBV9; cdr3_aa: CASSVGGLTEAFF
j_call: TRBJ2-5; v_call: TRBV9; cdr3_aa: CASSVGTGTSLQETQYF
j_call: TRBJ1-1; v_call: TRBV12-3/TRBV12-4; cdr3_aa: CASRPQGSTEAFF
j_call: TRBJ1-2; v_call: TRBV2; cdr3_aa: CASSEQVSTGTVRYTF
j_call: TRBJ1-5; v_call: TRBV2; cdr3_aa: CASSEREANQPQHF
j_call: TRBJ2-7; v_call: TRBV6-5; cdr3_aa: CASSYSSGSSYEQYF
j_call: TRBJ2-7; v_call: TRBV7-2; cdr3_aa: CASSLRRGQDPYEQYF
j_call: TRBJ2-4; v_call: TRBV28; cdr3_aa: CASSFVSAKNIQYF
j_call: TRBJ1-3; v_call: TRBV7-3; cdr3_aa: CASSPANSGNTIYF
j_call: TRBJ2-7; v_call: TRBV27; cdr3_aa: CASSFQILGEQYF
j_call: TRBJ1-2; v_call: TRBV15; cdr3_aa: CATSREGGGYTF